The 5 T cell receptor beta chains below were found in one sample sequenced in a study of post-analysis software for immune sequencing data. Study-level points and caveats: Compared with controls, patients had more of about 5 TRBV segments, including TRBV5-6, TRBV5-1 and TRBV20-1.

These receptors lack a known antigen. Carried by the TCR beta cDNA libraries were unique molecular identifiers. TCRdb reprocessed the PCR reads with MiXCR, giving one entry per CDR3 protein. The sample yields some 700,000 distinct CDR3 sequences, approximately 60% seen once. The sequenced material came from blood. Source of these receptors: a girl between 2 and 10 years old with multiple sclerosis.

This clonotype was seen only once. The V call is TRBV7-9, the J call TRBJ2-3; the match to TRBD2 covers 9 bases. The CDR3 is 17 residues long. Germline values: CDR1 SEHNR, CDR2 FQNEAQ (reference sequence). Germline trimming cut 5 bases from V and 0 bases from J; bases unmatched to any gene: 9. The CDR3 DNA reads as TGTGCCAGCAGCACACCTAGCGGGATTTCTAGCACAGATACGCAGTATTTT. This sequence encodes CASSTPSGISSTDTQYF.

This rearrangement joins TRBV3-1 to TRBJ2-5; D not certain. The CDR3 runs 15 residues. In germline, CDR1 is LGHDT, CDR2 YNNKEL (reference sequence). V was shortened by 1 base and J by 11 bases, with 20 bases between the two germline ends. CDR3 loop: CASSQGPPRCREQYF. CDR3 DNA: TGTGCCAGCAGCCAAGGCCCCCCCCGGTGTCGAGAGCAGTACTTC.

The V gene is TRBV5-1, the J gene TRBJ2-1, with TRBD2 matching over 7 bases. The CDR3 is 16 residues long. The germline V gene has CDR1 SGHRS and CDR2 YFSETQ. The J segment lost 4 bases and the V segment lost 4 bases, leaving 11 bases of the junction unmatched. In nucleotides, the CDR3 is TGCGCCAGCAGCCCCTACCCCAGCGGGGATTACAATGAGCAGTTCTTC. This sequence encodes CASSPYPSGDYNEQFF. Looking up the rest from reference TRBV5-1 and TRBJ2-1 gives the full variable domain: KAGVTQTPRYLIKTRGQQVTLSCSPISGHRSVSWYQQTPGQGLQFLFEYFSETQRNKGNFPGRFSGRQFSNSRSEMNVSTLELGDSALYLCASSPYPSGDYNEQFFGPGTRLTVL.

This clonotype was observed a handful of times. V is TRBV4-1 and J is TRBJ2-7; D not certain. The germline V and J ends were trimmed by 1 base and 5 bases, with 9 bases remaining between them. The germline V gene has CDR1 MGHRA and CDR2 YSYEKL. CDR3 length equals 13 residues. This chain's CDR3 is CASSQGRLDEQYF. CDR3 coding DNA: TGCGCCAGCAGCCAAGGAAGGTTGGACGAGCAGTACTTC.

The chain carries TRBV20-1 and TRBJ1-1; D not resolved. The V and J ends lost 3 bases and 4 bases respectively, with 12 bases between them. This CDR3 has 13 amino acids. Germline CDR1 DFQATT, CDR2 SNEGSKA (reference sequence). This CDR3 is CSASNNGGTEAFF. The CDR3 DNA follows: TGCAGTGCTAGTAACAACGGCGGCACTGAAGCTTTCTTT.